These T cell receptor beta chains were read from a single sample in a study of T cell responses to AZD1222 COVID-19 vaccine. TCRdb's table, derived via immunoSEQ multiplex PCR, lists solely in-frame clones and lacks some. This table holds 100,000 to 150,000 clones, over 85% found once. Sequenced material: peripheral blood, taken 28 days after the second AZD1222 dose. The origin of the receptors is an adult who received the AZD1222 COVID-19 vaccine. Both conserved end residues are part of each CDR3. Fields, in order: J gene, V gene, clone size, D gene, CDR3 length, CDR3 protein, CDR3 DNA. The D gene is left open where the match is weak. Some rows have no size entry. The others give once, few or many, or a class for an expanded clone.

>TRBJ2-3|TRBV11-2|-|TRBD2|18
CASSLLPGLAGGRDTQYF
TGTGCCAGCAGCTTACTGCCAGGACTAGCGGGAGGGAGGGATACGCAGTATTTT
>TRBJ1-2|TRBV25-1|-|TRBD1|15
CASSPYIQGRRGYTF
TGTGCCAGCAGTCCCTACATACAGGGGCGAAGAGGCTACACCTTC
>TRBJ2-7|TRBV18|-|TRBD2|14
CASSPSGLGNEQYF
TGTGCCAGCTCACCATCCGGACTAGGGAACGAGCAGTACTTC
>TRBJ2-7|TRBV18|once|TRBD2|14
CASSEVRGVYEQYF
TGTGCCAGCTCCGAGGTGCGGGGGGTCTACGAGCAGTACTTC
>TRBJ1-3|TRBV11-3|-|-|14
CASQEGGSGNTIYF
TGTGCCAGCCAAGAGGGTGGATCTGGAAACACCATATATTTT
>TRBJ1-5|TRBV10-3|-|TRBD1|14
CAISETGALQPQHF
TGTGCCATCAGTGAGACAGGGGCTCTTCAGCCCCAGCATTTT
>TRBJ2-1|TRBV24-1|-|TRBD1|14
CATSDDRDYNEQFF
TGTGCCACCAGTGATGACAGGGACTACAATGAGCAGTTCTTC
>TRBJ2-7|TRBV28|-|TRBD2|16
CASSPPLAGGSYEQYF
TGTGCCAGCAGTCCACCTCTAGCGGGAGGCTCCTACGAGCAGTACTTC
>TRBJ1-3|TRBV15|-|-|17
CATSRDPGRFSGNTIYF
TGTGCCACCAGCAGAGACCCGGGCCGTTTCTCTGGAAACACCATATATTTT
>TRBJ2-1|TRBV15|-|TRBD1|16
CATSRTSRGQNNEQFF
TGTGCCACCAGCCGCACATCGAGGGGGCAGAACAATGAGCAGTTCTTC
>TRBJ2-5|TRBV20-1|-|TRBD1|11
CSARTGMDQYF
TGCAGTGCTCGGACAGGGATGGACCAGTACTTC
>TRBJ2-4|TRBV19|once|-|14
CASSTAAGGGIQYF
TGTGCCAGTAGTACCGCGGCCGGGGGCGGCATTCAGTACTTC
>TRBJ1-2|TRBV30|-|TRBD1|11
CAWSNRTGGTF
TGTGCCTGGAGTAATAGGACAGGAGGGACCTTC
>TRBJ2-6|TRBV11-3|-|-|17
CASSPRTGGTGANVLTF
TGTGCCAGCAGCCCAAGGACAGGAGGGACCGGGGCCAACGTCCTGACTTTC
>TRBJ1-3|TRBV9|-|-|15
CASSVRGDSGNTIYF
TGTGCCAGCAGCGTGAGGGGTGACTCTGGAAACACCATATATTTT
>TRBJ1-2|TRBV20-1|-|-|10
CSARAVGDTF
TGCAGTGCTAGGGCCGTAGGGGATACCTTC
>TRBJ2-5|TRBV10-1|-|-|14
CASSVTGAQETQYF
TGCGCCAGCAGTGTTACGGGGGCCCAAGAGACCCAGTACTTC
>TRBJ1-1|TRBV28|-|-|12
CASSSAGSPADF
TGTGCCAGCAGTTCGGCCGGGAGCCCAGCGGACTTT
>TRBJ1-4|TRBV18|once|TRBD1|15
CASSPPGGVGEKLFF
TGTGCCAGCTCACCCCCAGGGGGCGTCGGTGAAAAACTGTTTTTT
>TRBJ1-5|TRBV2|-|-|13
CASNGGRNQPQHF
TGTGCCAGCAACGGCGGACGGAATCAGCCCCAGCATTTT
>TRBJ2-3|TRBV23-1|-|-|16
CASTSQVQFSAGTQYF
TGCGCCAGCACCTCACAGGTTCAGTTCAGCGCGGGTACGCAGTATTTT
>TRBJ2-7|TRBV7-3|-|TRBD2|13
CASSVAGGYEQYF
TGTGCCAGCAGCGTGGCGGGAGGCTACGAGCAGTACTTC
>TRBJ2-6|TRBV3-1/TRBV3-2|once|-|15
CASSKDPPGANVLTF
TGTGCCAGCAGCAAGGACCCCCCTGGGGCCAACGTCCTGACTTTC
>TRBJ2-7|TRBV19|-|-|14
CASSIGADSYEQYF
TGTGCCAGTAGTATCGGCGCCGATTCCTACGAGCAGTACTTC
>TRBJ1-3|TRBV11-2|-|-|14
CASSPKGGRNTIYF
TGTGCCAGCAGCCCGAAGGGGGGCCGAAACACCATATATTTT